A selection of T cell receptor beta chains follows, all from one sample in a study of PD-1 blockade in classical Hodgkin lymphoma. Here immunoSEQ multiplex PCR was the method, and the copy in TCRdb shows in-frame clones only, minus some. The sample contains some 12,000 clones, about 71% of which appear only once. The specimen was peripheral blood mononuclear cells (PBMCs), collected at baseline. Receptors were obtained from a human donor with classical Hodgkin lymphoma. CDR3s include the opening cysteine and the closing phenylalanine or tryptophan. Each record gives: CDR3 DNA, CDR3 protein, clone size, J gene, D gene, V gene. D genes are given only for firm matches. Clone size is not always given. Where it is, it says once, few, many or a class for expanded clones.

CDR3nt: TGTGCCAGCTCACCATTAACAGGGCCCTACAATGAGCAGTTCTTC
CDR3aa: CASSPLTGPYNEQFF
abundance: .
j_gene: TRBJ2-1
d_gene: .
v_gene: TRBV18

CDR3nt: TGTGCCAGCAGCAGAGACCGGAGGGGCCTTCAGTTCTTC
CDR3aa: CASSRDRRGLQFF
abundance: once
j_gene: TRBJ2-1
d_gene: .
v_gene: TRBV7-8

CDR3nt: TGCGCCAGCAGCGAAACGACGGGACACCCCATGGACATTCAGTACTTC
CDR3aa: CASSETTGHPMDIQYF
abundance: .
j_gene: TRBJ2-4
d_gene: .
v_gene: TRBV5-1

CDR3nt: TGTGCCAGCAGCCCAACACGGAAGAACTATGGCTACACCTTC
CDR3aa: CASSPTRKNYGYTF
abundance: .
j_gene: TRBJ1-2
d_gene: .
v_gene: TRBV9

CDR3nt: TGTGCCAGTAGCCGACAGGGAGGGACTGAAGCTTTCTTT
CDR3aa: CASSRQGGTEAFF
abundance: .
j_gene: TRBJ1-1
d_gene: TRBD1
v_gene: TRBV19

CDR3nt: TGTGCCAGCAGGCCGACGGGTCGCAATCAGCCCCAGCATTTT
CDR3aa: CASRPTGRNQPQHF
abundance: .
j_gene: TRBJ1-5
d_gene: .
v_gene: TRBV6-5

CDR3nt: TGTGCCAGCTCACCGGACAGCGGCGAGCAGTACTTC
CDR3aa: CASSPDSGEQYF
abundance: .
j_gene: TRBJ2-7
d_gene: .
v_gene: TRBV18

CDR3nt: TGCGCCAGCAGCCTTACGATGGATACGCAGTATTTT
CDR3aa: CASSLTMDTQYF
abundance: .
j_gene: TRBJ2-3
d_gene: .
v_gene: TRBV5-1

CDR3nt: TGTGCCAGCAGCTTAACGTACAGGGACAATAACTATGGCTACACCTTC
CDR3aa: CASSLTYRDNNYGYTF
abundance: .
j_gene: TRBJ1-2
d_gene: .
v_gene: TRBV7-3

CDR3nt: TGTGCCAGCAGCTTAGTTGTACAAGGCTACGAGCAGTACTTC
CDR3aa: CASSLVVQGYEQYF
abundance: .
j_gene: TRBJ2-7
d_gene: .
v_gene: TRBV7-8

CDR3nt: TGTGCCAGCAGCTCCGGGACTATCCTGACGGGTTTGGCGCGCACAGATACGCAGTATTTT
CDR3aa: CASSSGTILTGLARTDTQYF
abundance: .
j_gene: TRBJ2-3
d_gene: TRBD2
v_gene: TRBV7-8

CDR3nt: TGTGCCAGCAGCCTGTGGGACTTTCACGAGCAGTACTTC
CDR3aa: CASSLWDFHEQYF
abundance: few
j_gene: TRBJ2-7
d_gene: .
v_gene: TRBV7-2

CDR3nt: TGTGCCAGCAGCAGGACTATCTCCTACAATGAGCAGTTCTTC
CDR3aa: CASSRTISYNEQFF
abundance: .
j_gene: TRBJ2-1
d_gene: .
v_gene: TRBV7-2

CDR3nt: TGTGCCAGCAGCTTGGAGGGATATGGCTACACCTTC
CDR3aa: CASSLEGYGYTF
abundance: .
j_gene: TRBJ1-2
d_gene: .
v_gene: TRBV5-4

CDR3nt: TGTGCCAGCTCACCAGGACAGCTCTCCTACAATGAGCAGTTCTTC
CDR3aa: CASSPGQLSYNEQFF
abundance: .
j_gene: TRBJ2-1
d_gene: .
v_gene: TRBV18

CDR3nt: TGCGCCAGCAGCTTAGGACAGCCATACAATGAGCAGTTCTTC
CDR3aa: CASSLGQPYNEQFF
abundance: few
j_gene: TRBJ2-1
d_gene: .
v_gene: TRBV5-1

CDR3nt: TGTGCCAGCAGCTTGGGCAGGGCCCATGACGAGCAGTTCTTC
CDR3aa: CASSLGRAHDEQFF
abundance: .
j_gene: TRBJ2-1
d_gene: .
v_gene: TRBV5-6

CDR3nt: TGTGCCAGCAGCCCCGGGTTAGGGGTTAGCGGGAGGAGCTACGAGCAGTACTTC
CDR3aa: CASSPGLGVSGRSYEQYF
abundance: .
j_gene: TRBJ2-7
d_gene: TRBD2
v_gene: TRBV2

CDR3nt: TGTGCCAGCAGCCAAACAGGGGCTCGAGGAAACACCATATATTTT
CDR3aa: CASSQTGARGNTIYF
abundance: .
j_gene: TRBJ1-3
d_gene: TRBD1
v_gene: TRBV7-9

CDR3nt: TGTGCCAGTAGTATCCCGGGACAGCTAGTGAACACTGAAGCTTTCTTT
CDR3aa: CASSIPGQLVNTEAFF
abundance: .
j_gene: TRBJ1-1
d_gene: TRBD1
v_gene: TRBV19

CDR3nt: TGTGCCAGCAGTCCTTCCGACAGTTCGTTCTACGAGCAGTACTTC
CDR3aa: CASSPSDSSFYEQYF
abundance: .
j_gene: TRBJ2-7
d_gene: .
v_gene: TRBV27

CDR3nt: TGTGCCACCAGCAGGACAGCCGGTAAGGCAGAGCAGTTCTTC
CDR3aa: CATSRTAGKAEQFF
abundance: .
j_gene: TRBJ2-1
d_gene: .
v_gene: TRBV15

CDR3nt: TGTGCCAGCAGACGAGACAGGGGGCGGTGGAATGGCTACACCTTC
CDR3aa: CASRRDRGRWNGYTF
abundance: .
j_gene: TRBJ1-2
d_gene: TRBD1
v_gene: TRBV28

CDR3nt: TGCGCCAGCAGCTTACCGGGCCCCCAAGAGACCCAGTACTTC
CDR3aa: CASSLPGPQETQYF
abundance: .
j_gene: TRBJ2-5
d_gene: .
v_gene: TRBV5-1

CDR3nt: TGTGCCATCAGCTCCGTGAACACCGGGGAGCTGTTTTTT
CDR3aa: CAISSVNTGELFF
abundance: .
j_gene: TRBJ2-2
d_gene: .
v_gene: TRBV10-3

CDR3nt: TGCGCCAGCAGCTTGGATTCGGGGCCATACGAGCAGTACTTC
CDR3aa: CASSLDSGPYEQYF
abundance: .
j_gene: TRBJ2-7
d_gene: .
v_gene: TRBV5-1

CDR3nt: TGTGCCAGCAGTTTATATGGACTTTCAACAGAGCAGTACTTC
CDR3aa: CASSLYGLSTEQYF
abundance: .
j_gene: TRBJ2-7
d_gene: .
v_gene: TRBV28

CDR3nt: TGTGCCAGCTCTCCCGGGACAGGTGGTCAAAACATTCAGTACTTC
CDR3aa: CASSPGTGGQNIQYF
abundance: .
j_gene: TRBJ2-4
d_gene: TRBD1
v_gene: TRBV18

CDR3nt: TGTGCCAGCACCCCACTAGCGGGGCATACCCAAGAGACCCAGTACTTC
CDR3aa: CASTPLAGHTQETQYF
abundance: .
j_gene: TRBJ2-5
d_gene: TRBD2
v_gene: TRBV7-3

CDR3nt: TGTGCCAGTAGTATAGGGGCGTTTGCTCGGGCTAATGAAAAACTGTTTTTT
CDR3aa: CASSIGAFARANEKLFF
abundance: .
j_gene: TRBJ1-4
d_gene: .
v_gene: TRBV19

CDR3nt: TGTGCCAGCTGTCCTATAGGGGGCAATGAGCAGTTCTTC
CDR3aa: CASCPIGGNEQFF
abundance: .
j_gene: TRBJ2-1
d_gene: .
v_gene: TRBV6-1

CDR3nt: TGTGCCAGCTCACCACCCGGCCTCTCCTACGAGCAGTACTTC
CDR3aa: CASSPPGLSYEQYF
abundance: .
j_gene: TRBJ2-7
d_gene: .
v_gene: TRBV18

CDR3nt: TGTGCCATCGGAGGGACCTCCTACGAGCAGTACTTC
CDR3aa: CAIGGTSYEQYF
abundance: few
j_gene: TRBJ2-7
d_gene: .
v_gene: TRBV10-3

CDR3nt: TGTGCCAGTAGCCGGACAGGGGGCTCCTACGAGCAGTACTTC
CDR3aa: CASSRTGGSYEQYF
abundance: .
j_gene: TRBJ2-7
d_gene: TRBD1
v_gene: TRBV19

CDR3nt: TGTGCTAGTGGTCTAGAGTCCAGTGAAGCTTTCTTT
CDR3aa: CASGLESSEAFF
abundance: .
j_gene: TRBJ1-1
d_gene: .
v_gene: TRBV12-5

CDR3nt: TGTGCCAGCAGTGACGCAGGGAGGGGGGCAACTAATGAAAAACTGTTTTTT
CDR3aa: CASSDAGRGATNEKLFF
abundance: .
j_gene: TRBJ1-4
d_gene: .
v_gene: TRBV25-1

CDR3nt: TGTGCCAGCAGCTTAGTTTACTTAGATACGCAGTATTTT
CDR3aa: CASSLVYLDTQYF
abundance: .
j_gene: TRBJ2-3
d_gene: .
v_gene: TRBV7-2

CDR3nt: TGTGCCAGCAGCCCGGACAGAGTTCAGCCCCAGCATTTT
CDR3aa: CASSPDRVQPQHF
abundance: few
j_gene: TRBJ1-5
d_gene: .
v_gene: TRBV7-2

CDR3nt: TGTGCCAGCAGCTTAGATTGGGGGACCAATCAGCCCCAGCATTTT
CDR3aa: CASSLDWGTNQPQHF
abundance: .
j_gene: TRBJ1-5
d_gene: .
v_gene: TRBV7-2

CDR3nt: TGTGCCAGCTCTTTTTTGGGGTTGGGAAGCAATCAGCCCCAGCATTTT
CDR3aa: CASSFLGLGSNQPQHF
abundance: .
j_gene: TRBJ1-5
d_gene: .
v_gene: TRBV19

CDR3nt: TGTGCCAGCAGACATAGCGGGGGAGCGTACAATGAGCAGTTCTTC
CDR3aa: CASRHSGGAYNEQFF
abundance: .
j_gene: TRBJ2-1
d_gene: TRBD2
v_gene: TRBV6-5

CDR3nt: TGTGCCAGCAGCTTCGGGGACCGTAACTATGGCTACACCTTC
CDR3aa: CASSFGDRNYGYTF
abundance: .
j_gene: TRBJ1-2
d_gene: .
v_gene: TRBV7-2

CDR3nt: TGTGCCAGTAATAGTGGACAGGCTACTAACTATGGCTACACCTTC
CDR3aa: CASNSGQATNYGYTF
abundance: .
j_gene: TRBJ1-2
d_gene: TRBD1
v_gene: TRBV19

CDR3nt: TGTGCCAGCAGCTTATTCACCGGGGACAGAAATCAGCCCCAGCATTTT
CDR3aa: CASSLFTGDRNQPQHF
abundance: .
j_gene: TRBJ1-5
d_gene: TRBD1
v_gene: TRBV5-6

CDR3nt: TGTGCCAGTAGTATCGGGGCTAGCGGCTACGAGCAGTACTTC
CDR3aa: CASSIGASGYEQYF
abundance: few
j_gene: TRBJ2-7
d_gene: TRBD2
v_gene: TRBV19

CDR3nt: TGTGCCAGCTGGCAGGGGACTTACAATGAGCAGTTCTTC
CDR3aa: CASWQGTYNEQFF
abundance: .
j_gene: TRBJ2-1
d_gene: .
v_gene: TRBV6-5

CDR3nt: TGTGCCAGCAGCCAAGCCTATAGTGGCAGGGCAAGCTCCTATAATTCACCCCTCCACTTT
CDR3aa: CASSQAYSGRASSYNSPLHF
abundance: .
j_gene: TRBJ1-6
d_gene: .
v_gene: TRBV4-2

CDR3nt: TGTGCCAGTAGTATTCGGGGGACCCTCGGCTCATACGAGCAGTACTTC
CDR3aa: CASSIRGTLGSYEQYF
abundance: .
j_gene: TRBJ2-7
d_gene: .
v_gene: TRBV19

CDR3nt: TGCGCCAGCAGTGCGAGTGGCGTTGAGCAGTTCTTC
CDR3aa: CASSASGVEQFF
abundance: .
j_gene: TRBJ2-1
d_gene: .
v_gene: TRBV10-2

CDR3nt: TGTGCCAGCAGCCATTCAACTCCAGGGTCTAACTTGTTAGGGAATGAGCAGTTCTTC
CDR3aa: CASSHSTPGSNLLGNEQFF
abundance: .
j_gene: TRBJ2-1
d_gene: .
v_gene: TRBV11-2